This T cell receptor beta chain was captured by sequencing in a study of blood T cell repertoires in COVID-19. Measured with immunoSEQ multiplex PCR; TCRdb has only the in-frame clones, and not every one. The sample carries around 620,000 clones, 70% to 90% recorded once. With regard to this clone: This sample includes further DNA sequences coding for the same CDR3.

The germline gives CDR1 MNHEY, CDR2 SVGAGI. The CDR3 consists of 14 residues. Trimming cost V 2 bases and J 7 bases; bases outside gene matches: 6. Material for sequencing was peripheral blood. The chain recombines TRBV6-5 with TRBJ1-2; TRBD1 agrees at 8 bases. The TCR was taken from a woman in her late teens or twenties with acute or convalescent COVID-19. The CDR3 protein is CASSYGQGARGYTF. The CDR3 bases are TGTGCCAGCAGTTACGGTCAGGGGGCTCGTGGCTACACCTTC.